The 28 T cell receptor beta chains below come from one sample, sequenced in a study of T-cell reconstitution after alpha-beta-depleted transplantation in children (dated by TCRdb to 2016 to 2017). Preparation of the library involved PCR. Sequencing instrument: Illumina HiSeq 2500. To normalize quantification of the TCRbeta repertoire, the TCR libraries were built with molecular barcoding that relied on unique molecular identifiers. In TCRdb, the public reads were trimmed at Q25 with fastp and aligned with MiXCR, with productive beta chains retained. Each record represents a unique CDR3 protein, reported with the most common genes and DNA among its rows. A total of 250,000 to 300,000 distinct CDR3 sequences appear in this sample, roughly a tenth of them only once. Jointly, the top ten make up less than 9% of the sample. The treatment or condition label, read with the paper, signifies: allogeneic hematopoietic cell transplantation with graft depleted of TCRalphabeta T cells and CD19 B cells.

The specimen was PBMCs, collected before TCRalphabeta/CD19-depleted stem cell transplant. Source of these receptors: a boy less than two years old with acute myeloid leukemia, due to receive a stem cell transplant.

In regard to this clonotype: A much larger clone lies one base from this, so it may be a read error. The chain is built from TRBV14 and TRBJ2-1, with D hard to call. The germline V and J ends were trimmed by 3 bases and 3 bases, with 9 bases remaining between them. This CDR3 comprises 14 residues. CDR1 SGHDN and CDR2 FVKESK come from the germline V gene. CDR3 region: CASSQALFYNEQFF. The DNA for the CDR3 is TGTGCCAGCAGCCAGGCGCTTTTCTACAATGAGCAGTTCTTC.

This clonotype was observed at least ten times. In DNA form, the CDR3 reads TGTGCCAGCAGCCACCCGGGACAGGGGGCGCCCAATGAGCAGTTCTTC. It specifies CASSHPGQGAPNEQFF. The chain carries TRBV4-2 and TRBJ2-1; 12 bases fit TRBD1. V shed 3 bases, J shed 6 bases, and the junction held 6 bases outside the gene matches. The CDR3 is 16 amino acids. From germline, CDR1 is LGHNA and CDR2 YNFKEQ.

This clonotype showed up many times. V usage is TRBV11-3 and J usage is TRBJ1-6; D gene unclear. This CDR3 is built from 13 residues. The germline CDR1 and CDR2 sequences are SGHNT and YENEEA. Trimming stripped 2 bases from V and 7 bases from J, with 6 bases between. CDR3 nucleotides: TGTGCCAGCAGCTTACGGAGCAATTCACCCCTCCACTTT. Protein: CASSLRSNSPLHF.

This chain links TRBV20-1 with TRBJ2-6; D is uncertain. Germline V lookup: CDR1 DFQATT, CDR2 SNEGSKA (reference sequence). V lost 1 base and J lost 0, with 13 bases in between. The length of the CDR3 is 17 residues. This CDR3 is CSARAVVRNSGANVLTF. Here the CDR3 DNA reads TGCAGTGCTAGAGCGGTGGTCAGGAACTCTGGGGCCAACGTCCTGACTTTC.

The gene calls are TRBV6-6 and TRBJ2-3; D is uncertain. This CDR3 contains 12 residues. Germline V gene sequence: CDR1 MNHNY, CDR2 SVGAGI (reference sequence). V lost 2 bases and J lost 4, with 4 bases in between. DNA for the CDR3: TGTGCCAGCAGTTACAGCTCAGATACGCAGTATTTT. The encoded protein is CASSYSSDTQYF.

This clonotype was picked up a small number of times. This rearrangement joins TRBV7-8 to TRBJ1-4; 10 bases fit TRBD1. This CDR3 has 14 residues. Unmatched junction bases numbered 5, after V lost 5 bases and J lost 8 bases. CDR1 SGHVS and CDR2 FQNEAQ come from the germline V gene. The CDR3 coding sequence is TGTGCCAGCAGCGGGGACAGGGGTGGAGAAAAACTGTTTTTT. It yields the protein CASSGDRGGEKLFF.

In its sample, this clonotype was seen many times. The V call is TRBV7-9, the J call TRBJ2-7; no firm D call. There are 12 residues in the CDR3. Looked up from germline, CDR1 is SEHNR and CDR2 is FQNEAQ (reference sequence). With 5 bases removed from V and 2 bases from J, the gap between germline ends came to 7 bases. The CDR3 sequence: CASSDLTYEQYF. The DNA of the CDR3 is TGTGCCAGCAGCGACTTAACCTACGAGCAGTACTTC.

This clonotype showed up many times. The chain uses TRBV24-1 and TRBJ2-7; TRBD1 might be the D (6 bases). CDR1 is KGHDR, CDR2 SFDVKD, per germline. The CDR3 has 15 residues. Trimming cost V 4 bases and J 2 bases, with 14 bases left between them. The CDR3 coding sequence is TGTGCCACCAGTGAGTCCGGGACAAAAACCTACGAGCAGTACTTC. This sequence encodes CATSESGTKTYEQYF.

This clonotype was counted at least ten times. CDR3 nucleotides: TGTGCCAGCAGCTCCCCAACTAGCGGCCCCTACGAGCAGTACTTC. Translating it yields CASSSPTSGPYEQYF. The rearrangement joins TRBV7-9 to TRBJ2-7; 8 nucleotides align to TRBD2. The germline gives CDR1 SEHNR, CDR2 FQNEAQ (reference sequence). V lost 4 bases and J lost 2; bases outside the gene matches: 7. The CDR3 spans 15 residues.

This clonotype was counted at least ten times. This chain connects TRBV3-1 to TRBJ2-5; the D gene is possibly TRBD2 (7 bases). The CDR3 consists of 14 residues. Between the trimmed V and J ends, which lost 0 bases and 12 bases, there was a span of 17 bases. CDR1 and CDR2 from the germline V gene are LGHDT and YNNKEL (reference sequence). CDR3 residues: CASSQDDGGRPKYF. CDR3 nucleotides: TGTGCCAGCAGCCAAGACGACGGGGGGCGCCCAAAGTACTTC.

This clonotype has ten or more counts. The chain links TRBV29-1 to TRBJ2-5, with unresolved D. CDR3 length equals 10 residues. V was clipped by 6 bases and J by 5 bases, with 7 bases between them. The germline V gene has CDR1 SQVTM and CDR2 ANQGSEA. CDR3 nucleotides: TGCAGCGTCGACCGGGAGACCCAGTACTTC. Its translation is CSVDRETQYF.

This clonotype was detected ten times or more. This sequence joins TRBV12-3 or TRBV12-4 and TRBJ2-5; 9 nucleotides line up with TRBD1. The V segment lost 5 bases and the J segment 5 bases; nucleotides outside the gene matches: 9. This CDR3 has 15 amino acids. In nucleotides, the CDR3 is TGTGCCAGCAGTGTGGGACAGGGTAGAGGGGAGACCCAGTACTTC. Translating gives CASSVGQGRGETQYF.

The table lists this clonotype with many counts. The V and J genes are TRBV12-3 or TRBV12-4 and TRBJ2-1, with 7 bases aligning to TRBD2. With 0 bases clipped from V and 15 bases from J, the junction kept 8 bases outside the gene matches. The CDR3 is 13 amino acids. The CDR3 DNA follows: TGTGCCAGCAGTTTAGCCGGAGGACTAGAGGGGTTCTTC. Its translation: CASSLAGGLEGFF.

This clonotype was detected many times. The V gene is TRBV5-1, the J gene TRBJ2-1, with TRBD2 as a possible D gene (5 bases). The ends were cut back, 3 bases at V and 2 bases at J, with 15 bases in the middle. Germline CDR1 SGHRS, CDR2 YFSETQ. The CDR3 is 16 amino acids. CDR3 protein: CASSSPKQLAYNEQFF. CDR3 bases: TGCGCCAGCAGCTCGCCGAAACAACTAGCCTACAATGAGCAGTTCTTC.

This clonotype was recorded at least ten times. The genes are TRBV20-1 and TRBJ2-1, with D perhaps matching TRBD2 (6 bases). V was clipped by 1 base and J by 8 bases, with 15 bases between them. The germline CDR1 and CDR2 sequences are DFQATT and SNEGSKA (reference sequence). The CDR3 loop spans 14 amino acids. CDR3: CSARGDRERHEQFF. The CDR3 region has the DNA TGCAGTGCTAGAGGGGACCGGGAGCGCCATGAGCAGTTCTTC.

This clonotype appeared many times. This chain links TRBV12-3 or TRBV12-4 with TRBJ2-7; maybe TRBD2 (6 bases). The CDR3 is 15 residues long. The germline V and J ends were trimmed by 3 bases and 0 bases, with 12 bases remaining between them. CDR3: CASSLRGQSSYEQYF. For the CDR3, the DNA is TGTGCCAGCAGTTTGCGGGGCCAAAGCTCCTACGAGCAGTACTTC.

This clonotype was detected many times. DNA of the CDR3: TGCGCCAGCAGCCTACCGGGACTAGCGGCCAACACCGGGGAGCTGTTTTTT. Translated: CASSLPGLAANTGELFF. The chain has TRBV5-1 and TRBJ2-2; 11 bases fit TRBD2. After removal of 4 bases from V and 2 bases from J, the junction contained 7 bases not matched to a gene. Germline V gene data show CDR1 as SGHRS and CDR2 as YFSETQ. This CDR3 is built from 17 residues.

On this clonotype: This sequence may be a read error, since a much larger clone differs from it by one base. This sequence joins TRBV5-1 and TRBJ2-3; 8 bases match TRBD2. There are 15 residues in the CDR3. Germline CDR1 SGHRS, CDR2 YFSETQ. The DNA of the CDR3 is TGCCCCAGCAGCTTGTTCGCGGGGGGCAAGGATACGCAGTATTTT. As protein: CPSSLFAGGKDTQYF.

This clonotype came up many times. The chain carries TRBV28 and TRBJ2-3, with D tentatively TRBD1 (6 bases). Trimming took off 6 bases at V and 4 bases at J, with 17 bases between the two ends. The CDR3 length is 15 residues. CDR1 MDHEN and CDR2 SYDVKM come from the germline V gene. The CDR3 sequence: CASRGLTGWSDTQYF. CDR3 bases: TGTGCCAGCAGAGGATTGACAGGTTGGTCAGATACGCAGTATTTT. The complete variable domain, with remaining parts taken from reference TRBV28 and TRBJ2-3, reads DVKVTQSSRYLVKRTGEKVFLECVQDMDHENMFWYRQDPGLGLRLIYFSYDVKMKEKGDIPEGYSVSREKKERFSLILESASTNQTSMYLCASRGLTGWSDTQYFGPGTRLTVL.

This clonotype was seen at least ten times. The chain has TRBV21-1 and TRBJ1-2. TRBV21-1 is described as a pseudogene. The CDR3 sequence is 13 residues long. The CDR3 nucleotides are TGTGCCAGCAGCAAAGGTCTGTTCTATGGCTACACCTTC. Encoded protein: CASSKGLFYGYTF.

This clonotype was counted many times. The chain joins TRBV28 to TRBJ2-2; either TRBD1 or TRBD2 may supply D (6 bases each). V was pared by 11 bases and J by 3 bases, with 22 bases between. The length of the CDR3 is 16 residues. Germline V gives CDR1 MDHEN, CDR2 SYDVKM. CDR3 sequence (DNA): TGTGCCGGAGGAAGTAGGGGGGCTTACTACACCGGGGAGCTGTTTTTT. Its translation: CAGGSRGAYYTGELFF.

This chain connects TRBV5-4 to TRBJ2-1, with TRBD2 matching over 7 bases. With V trimmed by 3 bases and J by 0 bases, 3 bases remained unmatched. Germline CDR1 reads SGHNT; CDR2 reads YYREEE (reference sequence). This CDR3 has 15 residues. DNA for the CDR3: TGTGCCAGCAGCTCGGGACTACCCTCCTACAATGAGCAGTTCTTC. It encodes CASSSGLPSYNEQFF. Drawing the rest from reference TRBV5-4 and TRBJ2-1, the complete variable domain is ETGVTQSPTHLIKTRGQQVTLRCSSQSGHNTVSWYQQALGQGPQFIFQYYREEENGRGNFPPRFSGLQFPNYSSELNVNALELDDSALYLCASSSGLPSYNEQFFGPGTRLTVL.

This clonotype was seen many times. This sequence joins TRBV5-1 and TRBJ2-5; 8 bases are a match to TRBD1. The V gene end was trimmed by 5 bases and the J gene end by 5 bases; junction bases not matched to a gene: 11. The CDR3 loop spans 15 amino acids. The germline CDR1 and CDR2 sequences are SGHRS and YFSETQ. In DNA form, the CDR3 reads TGCGCCAGCAGAATTGGGACAGGCGGGGATGAGACCCAGTACTTC. As protein: CASRIGTGGDETQYF.

This clonotype was counted many times. The chain employs TRBV20-1 and TRBJ2-1, with D possibly matching TRBD1 (6 bases). The V gene's germline CDR1 is DFQATT and CDR2 SNEGSKA (reference sequence). Between the trimmed V and J ends, which lost 0 bases and 2 bases, there was a span of 17 bases. The CDR3 has 17 residues. CDR3: CSARELSDSGAYNEQFF. The DNA for the CDR3 is TGCAGTGCTAGAGAATTGTCGGACAGTGGCGCCTACAATGAGCAGTTCTTC.

This clonotype was seen a handful of times. The rearrangement links TRBV6-2 or TRBV6-3 to TRBJ2-1; TRBD1 aligns across 10 bases. CDR1 is MNHEY, CDR2 SVGEGT, per germline. This CDR3 spans 16 amino acids. V lost 6 bases to trimming and J lost 5 bases; unmatched junction nucleotides: 10. CDR3 nucleotides: TGTGCCAGCAGCTATTCCCCGGGACAGGGGAACAATGAGCAGTTCTTC. This translates into CASSYSPGQGNNEQFF.

This clonotype was seen at least ten times. This chain connects TRBV12-3 or TRBV12-4 to TRBJ2-2, with D tentatively TRBD2 (5 bases). The CDR3 has 12 amino acids. V was shortened by 5 bases and J by 8 bases, with 9 bases between the two germline ends. Here the CDR3 reads CASSSGGGELFF. Here the CDR3 DNA reads TGTGCCAGCAGTAGCGGTGGGGGGGAGCTGTTTTTT.

This clonotype was detected a few times. The chain links TRBV5-1 to TRBJ2-7; D may be TRBD2 (5 bases). This CDR3 has 15 residues. The ends were cut back, 1 base at V and 0 bases at J, with 11 bases in the middle. Germline V gene lookup returns CDR1 SGHRS and CDR2 YFSETQ. CDR3 bases: TGCGCCAGCAGCTTGCTGTACGAGGGCTCCTACGAGCAGTACTTC. Protein: CASSLLYEGSYEQYF.

This clonotype appeared many times. The V call is TRBV4-3, the J call TRBJ1-6; D ambiguous. The CDR3 runs 13 residues. The germline gives CDR1 LGHNA, CDR2 YSLEER. Trimming removed 4 bases at V and 3 bases at J, with 4 bases between. CDR3 loop: CASSRDYNSPLHF. CDR3 DNA: TGCGCCAGCAGCCGGGACTATAATTCACCCCTCCACTTT.